Listed below are T cell receptor beta chains from one sample, sequenced in a study of metastatic and nonmetastatic thyroid tumors. TCRdb reanalyzed the PCR reads with MiXCR. The sample records under 25,000 clones, just over 25% being singletons. Sequenced input: blood. These receptors all stem from a male donor with papillary thyroid cancer or a benign thyroid nodule (not recorded which). Some clones in this sample may be carry-over from other donors' samples. Each CDR3 is given with its conserved first and last residue. The D gene is left open where the match is weak. Clone size is not always given. Where it is, it says once, few, many or a class for expanded clones.

D gene	V gene	J gene	clone size	CDR3 DNA	CDR3 protein
.	TRBV19	TRBJ2-7	.	TGTGCCAGTGGGTCTTGGATCGAGCAGTACTTC	CASGSWIEQYF
.	TRBV20-1	TRBJ1-1	few	TGCAGTGCTGAGGGCCCTGAGGTTAGTACTGAAGCTTTCTTT	CSAEGPEVSTEAFF
.	TRBV6-1	TRBJ2-3	few	TGTGCCAGCAATCGACAGCTTAGCACAGATACGCAGTATTTT	CASNRQLSTDTQYF
.	TRBV11-2	TRBJ2-5	.	TGTGCCAGCATCCCCGTTGGTCTCCAAGAGACCCAGTACTTC	CASIPVGLQETQYF
TRBD2	TRBV5-1	TRBJ2-5	.	TGCACCAGCAGCTTGTTGCTAGCGGGAGGAGGGGGAGAGACCAAGTACTTC	CTSSLLLAGGGGETKYF
.	TRBV5-1	TRBJ2-7	.	TGCGCCAGCAGCTTGGAGGCAGACAACTCCTACGAGCAGTACTTC	CASSLEADNSYEQYF
TRBD1	TRBV12-3/TRBV12-4	TRBJ2-7	few	TGTGCCAGCAGTTCCTCCCCGGGACAGCTCGCCTACGAGCAGTACTTC	CASSSSPGQLAYEQYF
.	TRBV11-2	TRBJ2-2	few	TGTGCCAGCAGCTCTCAAATTACAACAGCCGGGGAGCTGTTTTTT	CASSSQITTAGELFF
TRBD1	TRBV19	TRBJ2-3	.	TGTGCAGCCTCGACAGGGGCAGATACGCAGTATTTT	CAASTGADTQYF
.	TRBV6-6	TRBJ1-4	medium-sized	TGTGCCAGCAGTTACTCGGGGGAGCCTAATGAAAAACTGTTTTTT	CASSYSGEPNEKLFF
.	TRBV7-3	TRBJ2-3	.	TGTGCCAGCAGCTTATTCGGGAAGACAGATACGCAGTATTTT	CASSLFGKTDTQYF
TRBD2	TRBV7-6	TRBJ2-1	.	TGTGCCAGCAGCGTTAGCGGGGGCAGGAATGAGCAGTTCTTC	CASSVSGGRNEQFF
.	TRBV12-3/TRBV12-4	TRBJ2-6	few	TGTGCCAGCAGCAGATCTGGGGCCAACGTCCTGACTTTC	CASSRSGANVLTF
.	TRBV6-1	TRBJ1-1	few	TGTGCCAGCAGACCTTTGGTGGTCACTGAAGCTTTCTTT	CASRPLVVTEAFF
TRBD1	TRBV19	TRBJ2-1	.	TGTGCCAGTAGTACCCTACAGGGGGTGGGTTACAATGAGCAGTTCTTC	CASSTLQGVGYNEQFF
.	TRBV11-2	TRBJ1-6	.	TGTGCCAGCAGCTCCCCGCCGCAGGGAGCCTATAATTCACCCCTCCACTTT	CASSSPPQGAYNSPLHF
.	TRBV24-1	TRBJ2-2	.	TGTGCCACCAGTGATGGGGGTTGGCAGCCATACACCGGGGAGCTGTTTTTT	CATSDGGWQPYTGELFF
.	TRBV28	TRBJ1-2	.	TGTGCCAGCAGTTTATCCCTCACTGGCTACACCTTC	CASSLSLTGYTF
.	TRBV11-1	TRBJ1-2	.	TGTGCCAGCAGCTTAGCGGAAGAGGGGACTAACTATGGCTACACCTTC	CASSLAEEGTNYGYTF
.	TRBV19	TRBJ1-3	.	TGTGCCAGTAGTGCCGGGACGGGCGCCTCTGGAAACACCATATATTTT	CASSAGTGASGNTIYF
.	TRBV10-3	TRBJ2-1	.	TGTGCCATCAGTTCCAGGGAGAGGGATGAGCAGTTCTTC	CAISSRERDEQFF
TRBD2	TRBV20-1	TRBJ2-1	medium-sized	TGCAGTGCTCAGGGACTAGCGGGGCTCCAGTTCTTC	CSAQGLAGLQFF
.	TRBV5-6	TRBJ2-2	.	TGTGCCAGCAGCTTGGGACCGAGAAGTCCTTTCACCGGGGAGCTGTTTTTT	CASSLGPRSPFTGELFF
.	TRBV28	TRBJ1-1	.	TGTGCCAGCAGTTTAAGAGGGGCAACTGGGATGAACACTGAAGCTTTCTTT	CASSLRGATGMNTEAFF
TRBD1	TRBV7-2	TRBJ1-1	.	TGTGCCAGCAGCTTAGGACAGGGCACTGAAGCTTTCTTT	CASSLGQGTEAFF
TRBD1	TRBV11-2	TRBJ2-2	.	TGTGCCAGCAGCCGGGACAGGGGGCTCGGCGGGGAGCTGTTTTTT	CASSRDRGLGGELFF
.	TRBV30	TRBJ1-3	few	TGTGCCTGGAGTAGGAACTCTGGAAACACCATATATTTT	CAWSRNSGNTIYF
TRBD1	TRBV30	TRBJ1-5	many	TGTGCCTGGAGTGTACGGGGGACAGGGAGCAATCAGCCCCAGCATTTT	CAWSVRGTGSNQPQHF
TRBD1	TRBV6-5	TRBJ1-6	medium-sized	TGTGCCAGCAGTTACTCCTCAGGGGGAAACTCACCCCTCCACTTT	CASSYSSGGNSPLHF
TRBD1	TRBV28	TRBJ1-2	.	TGTGCCAGCAAGGGGGACAGGACTTACTATGGCTACACCTTC	CASKGDRTYYGYTF
TRBD1	TRBV20-1	TRBJ1-2	.	TGCAGTGCTAGTGGACAGGGGGAAAACTATGGCTACACCTTC	CSASGQGENYGYTF
TRBD1	TRBV12-3/TRBV12-4	TRBJ2-5	.	TGTGCCCGCAGTAATTGGGACAGAGGCGATACCCAGTACTTC	CARSNWDRGDTQYF
.	TRBV28	TRBJ2-3	.	TGTGCCAGCAGTCGGGACACGAGCAAAGATACGAAGTATTTT	CASSRDTSKDTKYF
.	TRBV2	TRBJ1-2	.	TGTGCCAGCAGTGAAGCGTACAGGTGGAGAGGTGGCTACACCTTC	CASSEAYRWRGGYTF
TRBD2	TRBV20-1	TRBJ2-3	.	TGCAGTGCTACAACAGCGGGAGGGCCGACAGATACGCAGTATTTT	CSATTAGGPTDTQYF
.	TRBV12-5	TRBJ2-1	.	TGTGCTAGTGCCCTTGGGGCGGGTGAGCAGTTCTTC	CASALGAGEQFF
TRBD2	TRBV24-1	TRBJ2-5	medium-sized	TGTGCCACCAGTGATATAAGCGGGAAACAAGAGACCCAGTACTTC	CATSDISGKQETQYF
.	TRBV3-1	TRBJ2-7	.	TGTGCCAGCAGCCAACTACTTGGTGCCTACGAGCAGTACTTC	CASSQLLGAYEQYF
TRBD2	TRBV19	TRBJ2-7	few	TGTGCCAGTAGCCCCTATGCGGGAGGTGGTGAGCAGTACTTC	CASSPYAGGGEQYF
TRBD2	TRBV9	TRBJ2-7	few	TGTGCCAGCAGCGGGGTGCTCGAGACTAGCGTATCCTACGAGCAGTACTTC	CASSGVLETSVSYEQYF
.	TRBV24-1	TRBJ1-1	few	TGTGCCACCAGTGATTTGGAGACCGGAGGAGCTTTCTTT	CATSDLETGGAFF
.	TRBV20-1	TRBJ1-5	many	TGCAGTGCTGGGTCGGGTCCCAATCAGCCCCAGCATTTT	CSAGSGPNQPQHF
.	TRBV11-2	TRBJ2-7	few	TGTGCCAGCAGCTTAGTTGCGGGACACTCCTACGAGCAGTACTTC	CASSLVAGHSYEQYF
TRBD1	TRBV19	TRBJ1-1	once	TGTGCCAGTAGTCCGAGTCCGGGACAGGGGGTTGGGAACACTGAAGCTTTCTTT	CASSPSPGQGVGNTEAFF
TRBD1	TRBV6-5	TRBJ1-2	medium-sized	TGTGCCAGCAGTTACCTGGGACAGGTGGCTAACTATGGCTACACCTTC	CASSYLGQVANYGYTF
.	TRBV7-3	TRBJ2-2	.	TGTGCCAGCAGCTTAAGGGATTTGGGCACCGGGGAGCTGTTTTTT	CASSLRDLGTGELFF
.	TRBV4-1	TRBJ2-7	medium-sized	TGCGCCAGCAGCCAAGGAGTTTTCGGGACTCCCTACGAGCAGTACTTC	CASSQGVFGTPYEQYF